These T cell receptor beta chains were read from a single sample in a study of blood T cell repertoires in COVID-19. Repertoires were generated with immunoSEQ multiplex PCR, while TCRdb's copy carries only in-frame clones and drops some. The sample has around 190,000 clones; 88% are singletons. Sequencing input: peripheral blood. These receptors came from a human donor in a cohort sampled during active COVID-19. CDR3s include the opening cysteine and the closing phenylalanine or tryptophan. Each record gives: V gene, clone size, CDR3 length, J gene, D gene, CDR3 DNA, CDR3 protein. D genes are given only for firm matches. Part of the rows lack a size; the others show once, few, many or a class for expanded clones.

TRBV28	-	12	TRBJ2-7	-	TGTGCCAGCAGTTTATCCAGGTACGAGCAGTACTTC	CASSLSRYEQYF
TRBV6-2/TRBV6-3	-	13	TRBJ2-5	TRBD1	TGTGCCAGCAGTACAGGGGGGCCCGGGACCCAGTACTTC	CASSTGGPGTQYF
TRBV4-3	-	15	TRBJ2-1	TRBD2	TGCGCCAGCAGCCAACCATGGACTAGCGTCCATGAGCAGTTCTTC	CASSQPWTSVHEQFF
TRBV3-1/TRBV3-2	-	16	TRBJ2-1	-	TGTGCCAGCAGCCAAGGGTGGGCTAGCATTGGGAATGAGCAGTTCTTC	CASSQGWASIGNEQFF
TRBV6-2/TRBV6-3	once	15	TRBJ2-5	-	TGTGCCAGCAGTTACTCGGCTAGTAACCAAGAGACCCAGTACTTC	CASSYSASNQETQYF
TRBV6-6	-	14	TRBJ2-5	TRBD1	TGTGCCAGCAGTACCGGGACAGGGGTCGAGACCCAGTACTTC	CASSTGTGVETQYF
TRBV5-1	-	13	TRBJ1-4	-	TGCGCCAGCAGCAACGAGGGAGGAGAAAAACTGTTTTTT	CASSNEGGEKLFF
TRBV9	-	17	TRBJ2-3	TRBD2	TGTGCCAGCAGCCCCCGTTCCGGGACTAGCGGGACAGATACGCAGTATTTT	CASSPRSGTSGTDTQYF
TRBV28	-	16	TRBJ2-1	TRBD1	TGTGCCAGCAGCCCTGGGGACAGGGGGCACTACAATGAGCAGTTCTTC	CASSPGDRGHYNEQFF
TRBV21-1	-	15	TRBJ1-2	-	TGTGCCAGCAGCTACACGGACAGGGTGATACTGGGCTACACCTTC	CASSYTDRVILGYTF
TRBV30	once	13	TRBJ2-7	TRBD2	TGTGCCTTGGGGCGGGGGGGGCCCTACGAGCAGTACTTC	CALGRGGPYEQYF
TRBV5-4	-	14	TRBJ2-5	-	TGTGCCAGCAGCTTGGGGGTGGCGCGGGAGACCCAGTACTTC	CASSLGVARETQYF
TRBV28	-	12	TRBJ1-2	-	TGTGCCAGCAGTTCAACAGGGTATGGCTACACCTTC	CASSSTGYGYTF
TRBV7-9	few	14	TRBJ1-6	-	TGTGCCAGCAGCCGGGACTTGGACAATTCACCCCTCCACTTT	CASSRDLDNSPLHF
TRBV9	-	16	TRBJ1-4	-	TGTGCCAGCAGCGTAGGCAGGGGTCTAACTAATGAAAAACTGTTTTTT	CASSVGRGLTNEKLFF
TRBV6-6	-	16	TRBJ1-2	-	TGTGCCAGCAGTCGAACCACTACGACAGGCAACTATGGCTACACCTTC	CASSRTTTTGNYGYTF
TRBV30	-	20	TRBJ2-6	TRBD1	TGTGCCTGGACCCGACAGGGGGCGGAGCGGGGAAAACCTGGGGCCAACGTCCTGACTTTC	CAWTRQGAERGKPGANVLTF
TRBV9	once	13	TRBJ2-5	-	TGTGCCAGCAGCGTGCGTGGGGGGGAGACCCAGTACTTC	CASSVRGGETQYF